This T cell receptor (beta chain) was sequenced in a study of blood T cell repertoires in COVID-19. On the study more broadly: COVID-19 samples collected from the United States, Italy and Spain covered acute and convalescent phases.

This table comes from immunoSEQ multiplex PCR, and its TCRdb copy is limited to in-frame clones, with some not included. This table has roughly 270,000 clones, roughly 88% appearing once. The CDR3 is 12 residues long. V lost 10 bases and J lost 4, with 13 bases in between. The V gene's germline CDR1 is SEHNR and CDR2 FQNEAQ (reference sequence). The chain uses TRBV7-9 and TRBJ1-2; no clear D gene. This TCR derives from a man between 18 and 35 years old with active or convalescent COVID-19. The sequenced sample consisted of peripheral blood. The CDR3 region has the DNA TGTGCCACCACGGGTCGGAGCTATGGCTACACCTTC. Translating it yields CATTGRSYGYTF.